The table lists the clone carrying this T cell receptor beta chain with a few counts. The CDR3 has 15 amino acids. V was pared by 4 bases and J by 7 bases, with 9 bases of the junction left unmatched. From germline, CDR1 is SGHRS and CDR2 YFSETQ. TCRdb keeps only in-frame clones here, not all; method: immunoSEQ multiplex PCR. The sample has about 400,000 clones; more than 85% are singletons. The source of the sample is a study of blood T cell repertoires in COVID-19. The sequencing sample was made of peripheral blood. The chain is built from TRBV5-1 and TRBJ2-1; 9 bases are a match to TRBD1. The sequence was collected from a woman in her thirties with acute or convalescent COVID-19. CDR3 residues: CASSVLPGQGNEQFF. In DNA form, the CDR3 reads TGCGCCAGCAGCGTCTTACCGGGACAGGGAAATGAGCAGTTCTTC.